One and the same sample provided the 22 T cell receptor beta chains below, sequenced in a study of CD8+CD57+ T cells in acquired aplastic anemia. Sequenced patients had shown CD8+CD57+ cell expansion by flow cytometry. It was genomic DNA that served as the template for profiling TCR beta VDJ and CDR3. One entry per CDR3 protein results from TCRdb running MiXCR on the reads. The sample lists a few hundred thousand distinct CDR3 sequences, roughly 53% occurring once. The sequencing input was sorted CD4+, CD8+, or CD8+CD57+ T cells (not recorded which) from PBMCs. The receptors stem from a human donor with aplastic anemia.

The V and J genes are TRBV9 and TRBJ2-3; D is possibly TRBD2 (6 bases). This CDR3 is 16 amino acids long. The V and J ends lost 1 base and 0 bases respectively, with 12 bases between them. Germline V gene lookup returns CDR1 SGDLS and CDR2 YYNGEE. The CDR3 loop reads CASSVSGSSSTDTQYF. The CDR3 DNA reads TGTGCCAGCAGCGTAAGCGGGTCCTCTAGCACAGATACGCAGTATTTT.

This clonotype came up many times. Here the CDR3 reads CASSLGGREAETQYF. In DNA, the CDR3 is TGTGCCAGCAGCTTAGGGGGAAGGGAGGCGGAGACCCAGTACTTC. The rearrangement joins TRBV7-2 to TRBJ2-5; tentatively, D is TRBD2 (6 bases). Germline V gene sequence: CDR1 SGHTA, CDR2 FQGNSA. CDR3 length: 15 residues. V was shortened by 1 base and J by 5 bases, with 14 bases between the two germline ends.

The CDR3: CSARDSGAGSNQPQHF. CDR3 DNA sequence: TGCAGTGCTAGAGATTCGGGGGCGGGTAGCAATCAGCCCCAGCATTTT. The chain employs TRBV20-1 and TRBJ1-5; possible D gene TRBD1, 6 bases. The ends were cut back, 0 bases at V and 0 bases at J, with 12 bases in the middle. The CDR3 covers 16 residues. Germline V lookup: CDR1 DFQATT, CDR2 SNEGSKA (reference sequence).

CDR3 sequence: CSAREGLAGTQETQYF. For the CDR3, the DNA is TGCAGTGCTAGAGAGGGGCTAGCGGGTACACAAGAGACCCAGTACTTC. The gene calls are TRBV20-1 and TRBJ2-5; 8 nucleotides line up with TRBD2. Germline loops: CDR1 DFQATT, CDR2 SNEGSKA (reference sequence). After removal of 0 bases from V and 2 bases from J, the junction contained 8 bases not matched to a gene. There are 16 residues in the CDR3.

In regard to this clonotype: A junction boundary mismatches the germline segment, possibly from a read error. This chain joins TRBV30 and TRBJ1-6; D call uncertain. The CDR3 runs 14 residues. Germline assignment: CDR1 GTSNPN and CDR2 SVGIG (reference sequence). The CDR3 DNA follows: TGTGCCTGTAGTGTTAAGGGAGGTGCTTCACCCCTCCACTTT. Its translation is CACSVKGGASPLHF.

This clonotype occurred many times. This chain uses TRBV2 with TRBJ2-5, with a possible D match to TRBD1 (6 bases). The CDR3 runs to 13 residues. V lost 7 bases to trimming and J lost 4 bases, with 13 bases between them. The germline gives CDR1 SNHLY, CDR2 FYNNEI. The CDR3 loop reads CASTLQGSETQYF. CDR3 sequence (DNA): TGTGCCAGCACGTTACAGGGTTCAGAGACCCAGTACTTC.

The sample holds a few counts of this clonotype. This chain connects TRBV10-3 to TRBJ2-7; D is undetermined. The CDR3 has 11 amino acids. CDR1 and CDR2 (germline): ENHRY, SYGVKD. The V gene lost 2 bases and the J gene lost 4 bases, with 3 bases spanning the gap. CDR3: CAISERYEQYF. In DNA, the CDR3 is TGTGCCATCAGTGAGCGATACGAGCAGTACTTC.

This clonotype was detected many times. The V and J genes are TRBV7-9 and TRBJ1-2, with D possibly being TRBD1 (5 bases). This CDR3 is built from 17 residues. Germline values: CDR1 SEHNR, CDR2 FQNEAQ (reference sequence). Trimming removed 5 bases from V and 4 bases from J, with 23 bases in between. The CDR3 nucleotides are TGTGCCAGCAGCATCGCCGGAGGGGCAGCTTATGGCTATGGCTACACCTTC. It yields the protein CASSIAGGAAYGYGYTF.

This clonotype was counted at least ten times. The chain employs TRBV9 and TRBJ2-5; D might be TRBD2 (5 bases). The CDR3 is 15 amino acids. Per the germline V gene, CDR1 is SGDLS and CDR2 is YYNGEE. The germline V and J ends were trimmed by 0 bases and 4 bases, with 13 bases remaining between them. The CDR3 sequence is CASSVVASRGETQYF. The CDR3 region has the DNA TGTGCCAGCAGCGTAGTGGCGAGCCGGGGAGAGACCCAGTACTTC.

This clonotype was found once. The rearrangement links TRBV2 to TRBJ1-6; D possibly corresponds to TRBD1 (6 bases). Per the germline V gene, CDR1 is SNHLY and CDR2 is FYNNEI. V gave up 5 bases and J gave up 7 bases, with 12 bases separating them. The length of the CDR3 is 14 residues. CDR3 DNA: TGTGCCAGCAGTTACGACAGGACCAATTCACCCCTCCACTTT. Residues: CASSYDRTNSPLHF. The full variable domain, its missing parts supplied by reference TRBV2 and TRBJ1-6, is EPEVTQTPSHQVTQMGQEVILRCVPISNHLYFYWYRQILGQKVEFLVSFYNNEISEKSEIFDDQFSVERPDGSNFTLKIRSTKLEDSAMYFCASSYDRTNSPLHFGNGTRLTVT.

In this sample, this clonotype turned up once. The rearrangement joins TRBV2 to TRBJ2-3, with a possible D match to TRBD2 (5 bases). The V and J ends lost 7 bases and 6 bases respectively, with 11 bases between them. The germline V gene has CDR1 SNHLY and CDR2 FYNNEI. This CDR3 has 12 amino acids. The CDR3 loop reads CASMGVRDTQYF. CDR3 sequence (DNA): TGTGCCAGCATGGGAGTTCGGGATACGCAGTATTTT. Variable domain in full (rest from reference TRBV2 and TRBJ2-3): EPEVTQTPSHQVTQMGQEVILRCVPISNHLYFYWYRQILGQKVEFLVSFYNNEISEKSEIFDDQFSVERPDGSNFTLKIRSTKLEDSAMYFCASMGVRDTQYFGPGTRLTVL.

The rearrangement links TRBV29-1 to TRBJ2-7; D is unclear. Germline V gene lookup returns CDR1 SQVTM and CDR2 ANQGSEA. The length of the CDR3 is 13 residues. The ends were cut back, 4 bases at V and 3 bases at J, with 13 bases in the middle. CDR3 bases: TGCAGCGTTGCTCCTGGGATCGACTACGAGCAGTACTTC. Amino acids: CSVAPGIDYEQYF.

This clonotype was observed many times. The chain carries TRBV19 and TRBJ2-3; 7 bases align to TRBD2. The CDR3 has 16 residues. Trimming removed 1 base from V and 2 bases from J; junction bases left unmatched: 6. Germline lookup yields CDR1 LNHDA and CDR2 SQIVND (reference sequence). CDR3: CASSIVGGGDTDTQYF. In nucleotides, the CDR3 is TGTGCCAGTAGTATAGTTGGCGGGGGAGACACAGATACGCAGTATTTT. The full variable domain, completed using reference TRBV19 and TRBJ2-3, is DGGITQSPKYLFRKEGQNVTLSCEQNLNHDAMYWYRQDPGQGLRLIYYSQIVNDFQKGDIAEGYSVSREKKESFPLTVTSAQKNPTAFYLCASSIVGGGDTDTQYFGPGTRLTVL.

The CDR3 sequence is CSVAGGYEQYF. The DNA of the CDR3 is TGCAGCGTTGCAGGGGGCTACGAGCAGTACTTC. J is TRBJ2-7 and V is TRBV29-1; TRBD1 agrees at 7 bases. The V gene end was trimmed by 4 bases and the J gene end by 3 bases; junction bases not matched to a gene: 0. CDR3 length: 11 residues. CDR1 is SQVTM, CDR2 ANQGSEA, per germline.

This clonotype was seen ten or more times. This rearrangement joins TRBV3-1 to TRBJ1-2, with D possibly matching TRBD1 (5 bases). CDR1 and CDR2 from the germline V gene are LGHDT and YNNKEL (reference sequence). Trimming removed 2 bases from V and 8 bases from J, with 9 bases in between. The CDR3 covers 12 residues. The CDR3 nucleotides read TGTGCCAGCAGCCAATCCAGGGCCGGCTACACCTTC. Its protein product is CASSQSRAGYTF. Together with reference TRBV3-1 and TRBJ1-2, the CDR3 gives the full variable domain: DTAVSQTPKYLVTQMGNDKSIKCEQNLGHDTMYWYKQDSKKFLKIMFSYNNKELIINETVPNRFSPKSPDKAHLNLHINSLELGDSAVYFCASSQSRAGYTFGSGTRLTVV.

Many counts were recorded for this clonotype. J is TRBJ2-7 and V is TRBV6-6, with D maybe TRBD2 (5 bases). The CDR3 runs 12 residues. Germline lookup yields CDR1 MNHNY and CDR2 SVGAGI (reference sequence). Trimming shortened V by 9 bases and J by 2 bases, and 11 bases separated the two germline ends. CDR3 loop: CASGGITYEQYF. In DNA form, the CDR3 reads TGTGCCAGTGGAGGCATTACCTACGAGCAGTACTTC.

This clonotype was seen more than once but under ten times. In nucleotides, the CDR3 is TGTGCCAGCAGCTTAATGGGGGGAGAGACCCAGTACTTC. Encoded protein: CASSLMGGETQYF. V usage is TRBV11-2 and J usage is TRBJ2-5, with D maybe TRBD2 (6 bases). CDR1 is SGHAT and CDR2 is FQNNGV in the germline V gene. V lost 2 bases to trimming and J lost 4 bases, with 8 bases between them. CDR3 length: 13 amino acids. Full variable domain (rest looked up from reference TRBV11-2 and TRBJ2-5): EAGVAQSPRYKIIEKRQSVAFWCNPISGHATLYWYQQILGQGPKLLIQFQNNGVVDDSQLPKDRFSAERLKGVDSTLKIQPAKLEDSAVYLCASSLMGGETQYFGPGTRLLVL.

This clonotype was seen a single time. The rearrangement uses TRBV25-1 and TRBJ1-1; 7 nucleotides align to TRBD1. From germline, CDR1 is MGHDK and CDR2 SYGVNS. After removal of 5 bases from V and 2 bases from J, the junction contained 11 bases not matched to a gene. This CDR3 region has 16 residues. The CDR3 spells CASSLISQGGNTEAFF. The DNA of the CDR3 is TGTGCCAGCAGTCTAATATCTCAGGGGGGTAACACTGAAGCTTTCTTT.

The chain joins TRBV2 to TRBJ2-7; TRBD1 aligns across 8 bases. Germline CDR1 is SNHLY and CDR2 is FYNNEI. The CDR3 loop spans 15 amino acids. Trimming took 4 bases from V and 7 from J; bases not matched to a gene: 12. In nucleotides, the CDR3 is TGTGCCAGCAGTGTTGGGACAGGAGTGTACGAAGAGCAGTACTTC. Translating gives CASSVGTGVYEEQYF. The complete variable domain, with remaining parts taken from reference TRBV2 and TRBJ2-7, reads EPEVTQTPSHQVTQMGQEVILRCVPISNHLYFYWYRQILGQKVEFLVSFYNNEISEKSEIFDDQFSVERPDGSNFTLKIRSTKLEDSAMYFCASSVGTGVYEEQYFGPGTRLTVT.

The chain joins TRBV7-9 to TRBJ2-5, with 13 bases fitting TRBD2. Germline assignment: CDR1 SEHNR and CDR2 FQNEAQ (reference sequence). The CDR3 has 15 amino acids. The junction had 5 bases not matched to a gene; V was cut back by 5 bases and J by 5 bases. The CDR3 DNA is TGTGCCAGCAGCCTAGGGACTAGCGGGGTCGAGACCCAGTACTTC. This encodes CASSLGTSGVETQYF.

This clonotype has only a few counts. The chain is built from TRBV6-5 and TRBJ2-3; no clear D. V was clipped by 4 bases and J by 6 bases, with 11 bases between them. Germline V gives CDR1 MNHEY, CDR2 SVGAGI. This CDR3 is built from 13 residues. Written as DNA, the CDR3 is TGTGCCAGCAGTTCCCATAGATCCGATACGCAGTATTTT. It codes for CASSSHRSDTQYF.

The chain employs TRBV20-1 and TRBJ2-2, with D unresolved. Germline CDR1 and CDR2: DFQATT and SNEGSKA (reference sequence). The V gene lost 7 bases and the J gene lost 8 bases, with 17 bases spanning the gap. The CDR3 consists of 13 residues. The CDR3, as DNA: TGCAGTGTCCGGTTTGGAGCGTCTGGGGAGCTGTTTTTT. Translated: CSVRFGASGELFF.